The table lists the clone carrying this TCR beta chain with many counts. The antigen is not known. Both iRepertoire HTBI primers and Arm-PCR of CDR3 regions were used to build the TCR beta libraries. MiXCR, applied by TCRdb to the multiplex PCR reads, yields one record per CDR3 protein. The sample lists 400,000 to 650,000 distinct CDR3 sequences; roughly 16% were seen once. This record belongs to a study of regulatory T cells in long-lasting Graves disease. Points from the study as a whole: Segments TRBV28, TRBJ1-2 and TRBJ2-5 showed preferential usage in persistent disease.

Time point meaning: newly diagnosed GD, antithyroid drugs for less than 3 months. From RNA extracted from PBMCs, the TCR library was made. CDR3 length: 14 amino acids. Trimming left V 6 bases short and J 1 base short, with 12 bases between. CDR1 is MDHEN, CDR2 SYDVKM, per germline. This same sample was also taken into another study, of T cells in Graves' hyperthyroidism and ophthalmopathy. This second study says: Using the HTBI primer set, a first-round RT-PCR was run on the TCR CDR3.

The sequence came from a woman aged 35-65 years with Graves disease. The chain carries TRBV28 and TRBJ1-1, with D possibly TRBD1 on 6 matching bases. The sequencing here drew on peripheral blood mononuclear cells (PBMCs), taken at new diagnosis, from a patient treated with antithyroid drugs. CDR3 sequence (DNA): TGTGCCAGCAGAGAGACAGGCGGGAACACTGAAGCTTTCTTT. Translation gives CASRETGGNTEAFF.